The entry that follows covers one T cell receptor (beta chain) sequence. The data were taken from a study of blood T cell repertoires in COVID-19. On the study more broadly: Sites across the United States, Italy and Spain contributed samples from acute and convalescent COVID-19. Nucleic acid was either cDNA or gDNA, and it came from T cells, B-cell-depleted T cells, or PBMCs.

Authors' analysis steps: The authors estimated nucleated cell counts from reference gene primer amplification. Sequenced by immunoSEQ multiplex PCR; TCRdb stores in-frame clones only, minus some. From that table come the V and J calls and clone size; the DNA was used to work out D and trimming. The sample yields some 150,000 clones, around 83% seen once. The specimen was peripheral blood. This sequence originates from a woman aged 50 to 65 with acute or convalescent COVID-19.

CDR3 DNA sequence: TGTGCCAGCAGTTACGAGCGGGGGGGTCGGGATGAGCAGTTCTTC. Translating it yields CASSYERGGRDEQFF. The chain carries TRBV6-2 or TRBV6-3 and TRBJ2-1; 10 bases align to TRBD2. Germline-derived CDR1 and CDR2 are MNHEY and SVGEGT. Trimming removed 2 bases from V and 8 bases from J; junction bases left unmatched: 6. This CDR3 is 15 amino acids long.